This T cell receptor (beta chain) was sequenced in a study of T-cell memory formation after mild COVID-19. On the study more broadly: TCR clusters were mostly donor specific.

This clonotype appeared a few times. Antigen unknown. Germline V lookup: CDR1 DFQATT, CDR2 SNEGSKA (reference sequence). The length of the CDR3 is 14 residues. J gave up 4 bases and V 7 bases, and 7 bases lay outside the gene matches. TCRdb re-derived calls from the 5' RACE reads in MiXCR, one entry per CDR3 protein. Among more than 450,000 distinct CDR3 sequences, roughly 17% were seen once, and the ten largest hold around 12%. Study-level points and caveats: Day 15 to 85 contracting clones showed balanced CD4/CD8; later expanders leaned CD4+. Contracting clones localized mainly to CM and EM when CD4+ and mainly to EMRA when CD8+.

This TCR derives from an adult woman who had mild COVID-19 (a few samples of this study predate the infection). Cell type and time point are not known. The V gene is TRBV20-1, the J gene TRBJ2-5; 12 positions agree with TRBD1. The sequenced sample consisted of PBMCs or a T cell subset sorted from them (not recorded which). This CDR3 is CSVPGTGGLETQYF. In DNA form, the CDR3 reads TGCAGTGTCCCCGGGACAGGGGGCTTAGAGACCCAGTACTTC.